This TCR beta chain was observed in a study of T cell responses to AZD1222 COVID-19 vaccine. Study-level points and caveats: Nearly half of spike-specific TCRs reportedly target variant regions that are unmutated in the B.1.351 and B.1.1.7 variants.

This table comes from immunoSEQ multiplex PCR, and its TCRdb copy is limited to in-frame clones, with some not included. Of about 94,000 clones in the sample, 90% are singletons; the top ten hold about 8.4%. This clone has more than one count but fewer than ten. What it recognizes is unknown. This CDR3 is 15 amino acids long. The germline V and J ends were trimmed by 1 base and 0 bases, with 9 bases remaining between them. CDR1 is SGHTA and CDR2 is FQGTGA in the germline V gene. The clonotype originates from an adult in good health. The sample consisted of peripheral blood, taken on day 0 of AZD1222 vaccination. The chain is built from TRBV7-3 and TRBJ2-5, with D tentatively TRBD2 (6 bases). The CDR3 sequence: CASSLRPGDQETQYF. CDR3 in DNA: TGTGCCAGCAGCTTAAGACCGGGGGACCAAGAGACCCAGTACTTC.